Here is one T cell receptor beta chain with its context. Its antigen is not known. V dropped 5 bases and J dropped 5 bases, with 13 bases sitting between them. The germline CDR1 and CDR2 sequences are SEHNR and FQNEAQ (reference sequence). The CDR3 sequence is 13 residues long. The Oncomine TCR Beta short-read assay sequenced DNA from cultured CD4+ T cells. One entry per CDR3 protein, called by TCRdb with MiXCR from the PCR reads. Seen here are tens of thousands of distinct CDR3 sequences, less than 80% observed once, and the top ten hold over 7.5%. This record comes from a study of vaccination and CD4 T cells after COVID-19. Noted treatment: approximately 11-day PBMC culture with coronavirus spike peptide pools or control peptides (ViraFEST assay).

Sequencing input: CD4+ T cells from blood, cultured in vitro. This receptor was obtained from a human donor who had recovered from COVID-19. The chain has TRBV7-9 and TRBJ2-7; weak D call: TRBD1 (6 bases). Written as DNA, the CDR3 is TGTGCCAGCAGCCCCCGGGACAACCACGAGCAGTACTTC. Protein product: CASSPRDNHEQYF. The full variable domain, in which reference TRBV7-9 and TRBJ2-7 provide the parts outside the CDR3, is DTGVSQNPRHKITKRGQNVTFRCDPISEHNRLYWYRQTLGQGPEFLTYFQNEAQLEKSRLLSDRFSAERPKGSFSTLEIQRTEQGDSAMYLCASSPRDNHEQYFGPGTRLTVT.